Below, one TCR beta chain is given with its context. Its antigen is as yet unknown. These data are taken from a study of shared clonotypes between healthy human individuals. Data came from immunoSEQ multiplex PCR; TCRdb stores just in-frame clones and leaves some out. Of 2 million to 2.5 million clones in the sample, almost 96% were seen once. Germline assignment: CDR1 SGHNT and CDR2 YYREEE (reference sequence). The CDR3 loop spans 15 amino acids. V gave up 4 bases and J gave up 7 bases, with 18 bases separating them. Study outcomes and limitations: Estimated richness values were generally larger in naive subsets than in memory subsets. Naive CD4 clonotype sharing across a handful of donors was approximately 5.2%.

The source of this sequence is a man in his late teens or twenties in good health. The V gene is TRBV5-4, the J gene TRBJ2-1, with D perhaps TRBD2 (6 bases). Sequenced: naive CD4+ T cells sorted from blood. Sample subset: CD45RA+ positively selected. CDR3 sequence (DNA): TGTGCCAGCAGCCGATCCAGCGGGCCAGAAAATGAGCAGTTCTTC. Protein sequence: CASSRSSGPENEQFF. The full variable domain, its missing parts supplied by reference TRBV5-4 and TRBJ2-1, is ETGVTQSPTHLIKTRGQQVTLRCSSQSGHNTVSWYQQALGQGPQFIFQYYREEENGRGNFPPRFSGLQFPNYSSELNVNALELDDSALYLCASSRSSGPENEQFFGPGTRLTVL.